These T cell receptor beta chains were read from a single sample in a study of CD4 and CD8 cells across lung adenocarcinoma regions. One entry per CDR3 protein, called by TCRdb with MiXCR from the PCR reads. The profile shows about 11,000 distinct CDR3 sequences, 53% of them singletons. Specimen: CD4+ T cells from the center of a lung tumor. The receptors were sampled from a male donor with lung adenocarcinoma. The CD4 and CD8 labels of this study may be unreliable. Both conserved end residues are part of each CDR3. D genes are given only for firm matches. The size field is filled for only some rows; it gives once, few, many or a size class.

clone size	D gene	CDR3 length	V gene	J gene	CDR3 DNA	CDR3 protein
once	TRBD1	15	TRBV6-1	TRBJ1-1	TGTGCCAGCATCCGAAAGACAGGGATGAACACTGAAGCCATCTTT	CASIRKTGMNTEAIF
few	-	16	TRBV6-5	TRBJ2-1	TGTGCCAGCAGTTACGGCGCAAGGCTAGTGGGCTACGAGCAGTTCTTC	CASSYGARLVGYEQFF
few	TRBD2	14	TRBV28	TRBJ2-3	TGTGCCAGCAGTTTTGTAGCGGGAACAGATACGCAGTATTTT	CASSFVAGTDTQYF
-	-	13	TRBV6-1	TRBJ2-1	TGTGTCAGGGGGGTGCGAGGCAAAAATACTCAGTTCTTC	CVRGVRGKNTQFF
few	TRBD1	15	TRBV6-1	TRBJ2-7	TGTGCCAGCAGTGAACCGGGACAGGGATCCTACGAGCAGTACTTC	CASSEPGQGSYEQYF
few	TRBD1	13	TRBV6-2/TRBV6-3	TRBJ2-7	TGTGCCAGCAGCATCGGACAGGTCTACGAGCAGTACTTC	CASSIGQVYEQYF
once	TRBD2	18	TRBV6-1	TRBJ2-7	TGTGCCAGCCAACCCGGTTCGTCCGCTAGCGGGATGGTCTACGAGCAGTACTTC	CASQPGSSASGMVYEQYF
many	-	13	TRBV27	TRBJ2-2	TGTGCCAGCAGTTTACCCTTGGCCGGGGAGCTGTTTTTT	CASSLPLAGELFF
-	-	15	TRBV6-1	TRBJ2-3	TGTGCCAGGGGGGAGACGGGCCGGGGCCAAGATACGCAGTATTTC	CARGETGRGQDTQYF
medium-sized	TRBD1	18	TRBV4-1	TRBJ2-7	TGCGCCAGCAGCCAAGAATTAGACGGGACAGGGAGTACCTACGAGCAGTACTTC	CASSQELDGTGSTYEQYF
once	-	13	TRBV14	TRBJ2-5	TGTGCCAGCAGCGCGACTAGGCAAGAGACCCAGTACTTC	CASSATRQETQYF
few	TRBD1	14	TRBV6-1	TRBJ1-1	TGTGCCAGCAGTGGGGGGACAGTGAACACTGAAGCTTTCTTT	CASSGGTVNTEAFF
few	TRBD1	13	TRBV6-1	TRBJ2-5	TGTGCCAGCAGACAGGGGAGCGCGGAGACCCAGTACTTC	CASRQGSAETQYF
-	-	15	TRBV10-1	TRBJ2-1	TGCGCCAGCAGTGAGGAGGAAGCATCCTACAATGAGCAGTTCTTC	CASSEEEASYNEQFF
many	TRBD2	14	TRBV7-2	TRBJ2-1	TGTGCCAGCAGCGACCGGGGGGCCTACAATGAGCAGTTCTTC	CASSDRGAYNEQFF
-	-	14	TRBV6-1	TRBJ2-3	TGTGCCAGCAGGGATACGTGCGCCAAAGATATGCAGTATTTC	CASRDTCAKDMQYF
-	-	11	TRBV27	TRBJ2-1	TGTGCCAGCCGGGGGTGGGACGAGCAGTTCTTC	CASRGWDEQFF
medium-sized	TRBD1	15	TRBV6-1	TRBJ1-1	TGTGCCAGCAAACGTGGACAGGGGTTTACCACTGAAGCTTTCTTT	CASKRGQGFTTEAFF
medium-sized	-	15	TRBV27	TRBJ2-1	TGTGCCAGCCGGGCGGGACCCCAAATTTACAATGAGCAGTTCTTC	CASRAGPQIYNEQFF
-	TRBD2	17	TRBV20-1	TRBJ2-1	TGCAGTGCTAGGGAGGGACTAGCGGGACCCTCCTACAATGAGCAGTTCTTC	CSAREGLAGPSYNEQFF
many	-	13	TRBV6-4	TRBJ2-2	TGTGCCAGCAGTGACACAGGGAACGGGGAGCTGTTTTTT	CASSDTGNGELFF
medium-sized	TRBD1	14	TRBV27	TRBJ2-7	TGTGCCAGCAGTTTTAAGGGGGCCTACTACGAGCAGTACTTC	CASSFKGAYYEQYF
-	TRBD1	16	TRBV12-3/TRBV12-4	TRBJ2-7	TGTGCCAGCAGTTTTAAGTGGCCAGGGGGCTCCTACGAGCAGTACTTC	CASSFKWPGGSYEQYF
-	TRBD1	13	TRBV7-2	TRBJ2-3	TGTGCCAGCAGCCTCACAGGGGCGGATACGCAGTATTTT	CASSLTGADTQYF
-	-	14	TRBV20-1	TRBJ2-5	TGCAGTGCTAGAGATGCCGACCCCCAGGAGACCCAGTACTTC	CSARDADPQETQYF
-	-	19	TRBV27	TRBJ2-5	TGTGCCAGCCGCCCTGGAGGGGGGGCGGGGGCCAGGGACACAGATACCCAGTACTTC	CASRPGGGAGARDTDTQYF
-	TRBD1	15	TRBV6-5	TRBJ1-6	TGTGCCAGCAGTTACACGACAGGGGAGGATTCACCCCTCCACTTT	CASSYTTGEDSPLHF
-	-	14	TRBV10-1	TRBJ2-5	TGCGCCGAGTACGGGGGCCGTGACAAAGAGACTCAGTACTTC	CAEYGGRDKETQYF
many	-	18	TRBV10-3	TRBJ1-1	TGTGCCATCAGTGAGTCGAGGTCGTGGGGAATTATGAACACTGAAGCTTTCTTT	CAISESRSWGIMNTEAFF
-	-	12	TRBV6-4	TRBJ2-3	TGTGCCAGCCCCTTGGGCACAGATGCGCAGTCTTTT	CASPLGTDAQSF
many	TRBD2	17	TRBV7-3	TRBJ2-2	TGTGCCAGCAGCCAGCGGGGGGGCCTTTCGAACACCGGGGAGCTGTTTTTT	CASSQRGGLSNTGELFF
many	-	11	TRBV6-4	TRBJ1-2	TGTGCCAGCAGTGCAGGGATCGGCTACACCTTC	CASSAGIGYTF
-	TRBD2	15	TRBV10-3	TRBJ2-3	TGTGCCGGACAACAGGCCGGGGGGGGAAATGATACCCAGTATTTT	CAGQQAGGGNDTQYF
-	TRBD1	16	TRBV6-1	TRBJ1-2	TGTGCCAGCAGCGCCGCTGGGGGCAGGGGGAACTATGGCTACACCTTC	CASSAAGGRGNYGYTF
-	-	15	TRBV4-2	TRBJ1-2	TGTGCCAGCAGCCAAGGTTTAGCTGATGGCTATGGCTACACCTTC	CASSQGLADGYGYTF
many	TRBD2	14	TRBV10-3	TRBJ2-4	TGTGCCATCAGTAGGGGACTAGCCGAAAACATTCAGTACTTC	CAISRGLAENIQYF
few	-	13	TRBV6-2/TRBV6-3	TRBJ1-1	TGTGCCAGCGGCGCACGAGAGAACACTGAAGCTTTCTTT	CASGARENTEAFF
-	TRBD1	13	TRBV6-1	TRBJ1-2	TGTGCCAGCAGGCCTACAGGGGTCTATGGCTACACCTTC	CASRPTGVYGYTF
large	TRBD1	16	TRBV10-3	TRBJ2-7	TGTGCCATCAGTGAGATTACGGGACAGGGAAACTACGAGCAGTACTTC	CAISEITGQGNYEQYF
few	-	14	TRBV4-2	TRBJ2-5	TGTGCCAGCAGCCAAGATCTCAGGGGTGAGACCCAGTACTTC	CASSQDLRGETQYF
-	-	14	TRBV20-1	TRBJ2-5	TGCAGTGCTAGACAAACGGGGAACCAAGAGACCCAGTACTTC	CSARQTGNQETQYF
-	-	15	TRBV4-3	TRBJ2-1	TGCGCCAGCAGCCAAGGCCTGAGCTCCTACAATGAGCAGTTCTTC	CASSQGLSSYNEQFF
-	TRBD2	15	TRBV27	TRBJ2-7	TGTGCCAGCAGCTGGGAGGGGACTAGCGACTACGAGCAGTACTTC	CASSWEGTSDYEQYF